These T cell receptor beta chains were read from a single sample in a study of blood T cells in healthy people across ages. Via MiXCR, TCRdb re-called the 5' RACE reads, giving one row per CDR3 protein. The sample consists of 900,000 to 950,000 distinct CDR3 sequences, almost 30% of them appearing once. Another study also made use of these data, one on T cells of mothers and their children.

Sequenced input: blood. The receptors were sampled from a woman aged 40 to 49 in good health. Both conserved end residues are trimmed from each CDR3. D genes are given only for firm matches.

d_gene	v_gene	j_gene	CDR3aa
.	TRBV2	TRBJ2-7	ASGRERVSYEQY
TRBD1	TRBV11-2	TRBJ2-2	ASSRSTGRTGELF
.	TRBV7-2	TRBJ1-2	ASSQQGTAYGYT
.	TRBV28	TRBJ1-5	ASSFPGCVDSNQPQH
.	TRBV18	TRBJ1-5	ASSRVDQPQH
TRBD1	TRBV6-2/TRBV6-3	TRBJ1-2	ASFRTGTALYGYT
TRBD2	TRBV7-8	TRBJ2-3	ASRPSGVTDTQY
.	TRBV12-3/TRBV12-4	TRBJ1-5	ASSLKGFYSNQPQH
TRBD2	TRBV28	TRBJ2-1	ASSFRGAGGNEQF
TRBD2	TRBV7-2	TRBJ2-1	ASSLAGGGYEQF
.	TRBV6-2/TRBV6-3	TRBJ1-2	ASSSIIKANYGYT
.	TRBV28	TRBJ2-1	ASSTGGGEQF
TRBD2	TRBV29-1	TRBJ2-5	SGDLAGGPRETQY
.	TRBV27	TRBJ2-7	ASSTGQRQY
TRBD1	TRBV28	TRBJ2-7	ASSFMDRVSYEQY
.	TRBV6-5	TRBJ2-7	AGSLDRYEQY
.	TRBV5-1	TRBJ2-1	ASSSSLDEQF
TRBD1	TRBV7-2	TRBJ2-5	ASSLEGGRSGTQY
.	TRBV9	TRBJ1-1	ASSPTYNTEAF
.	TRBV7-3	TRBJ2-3	ASSLIRTDTDTQY
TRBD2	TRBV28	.	ASSDRGGRYEQY
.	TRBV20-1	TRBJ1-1	SAPDGGGFMNTEAF
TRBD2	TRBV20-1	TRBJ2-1	SASATSGVGEQF
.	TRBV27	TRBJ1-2	ASSLKGSFYGYT
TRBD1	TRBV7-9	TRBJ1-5	ASSVTGPAQPQH
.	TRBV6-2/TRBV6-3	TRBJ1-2	ASGSSGGLDGYT
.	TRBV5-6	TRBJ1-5	ASSSDTTNQPQH
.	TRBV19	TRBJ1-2	ASIRTPEGYGYT
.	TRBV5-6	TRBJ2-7	ASSLQDNWEQY
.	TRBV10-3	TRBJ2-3	ATRLGADTQY
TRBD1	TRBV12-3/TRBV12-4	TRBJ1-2	ASSGQGGYYGYT